This T cell receptor beta chain was profiled in a study of T cell changes during pregnancy in multiple sclerosis (dated by TCRdb to about 2019). With regard to the full study: The study looked at changes in the T cell repertoire across pregnancy in women with multiple sclerosis.

From the cysteine up to the phenylalanine, the CDR3 has a length of 16 residues. Left in the record is the CDR3 DNA by itself, 48 bases read in frame from the first base. This clone was recorded only once. No antigen is known for it. No quality values exist for individual bases; no much larger clone is one base distant. The method was the immunoSEQ multiplex PCR assay. Imported from immuneACCESS, the table was reduced by TCRdb to in-frame sequences with V and J called. These copies leave out some clones; in studies compared against another copy, an unresolved V gene accounts for under half, and the cause of the remainder is not known. This sample gives 35,000 to 55,000 clones in total; approximately 90% of them show up just once. The leading ten clones occupy 5.5% to 6% of the sample.

Sequencing used CD8+ T cells from peripheral blood mononuclear cells, obtained after pregnancy. The rearranged chain carries TRBV21-1 and TRBJ2-6; whether TRBD1, the table's D call, matches the DNA was not checked. TRBV21-1 is a pseudogene locus. The source is a female donor in good health, enrolled as a control in a pregnancy study. The DNA sequence reads TGTGCCAGCAGCAGCGGACACAACTCTGGGGCCAACGTCCTGACTTTC. This codes for CASSSGHNSGANVLTF.